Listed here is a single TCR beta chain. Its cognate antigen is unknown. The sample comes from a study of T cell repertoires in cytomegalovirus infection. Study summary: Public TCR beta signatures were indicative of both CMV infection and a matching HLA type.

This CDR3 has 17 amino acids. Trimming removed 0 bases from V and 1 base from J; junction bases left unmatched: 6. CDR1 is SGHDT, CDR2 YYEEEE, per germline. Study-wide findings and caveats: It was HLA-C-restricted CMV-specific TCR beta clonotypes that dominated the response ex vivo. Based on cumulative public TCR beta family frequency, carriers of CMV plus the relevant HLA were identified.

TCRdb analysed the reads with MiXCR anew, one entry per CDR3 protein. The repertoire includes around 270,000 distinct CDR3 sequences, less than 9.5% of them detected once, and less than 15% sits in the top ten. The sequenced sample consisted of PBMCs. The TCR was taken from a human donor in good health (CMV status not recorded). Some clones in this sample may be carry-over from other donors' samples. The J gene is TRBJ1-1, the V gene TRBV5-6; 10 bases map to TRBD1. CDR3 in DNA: TGTGCCAGCAGCTTGGCCAGACAGGGGGCAAGGAACACTGAAGCTTTCTTT. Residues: CASSLARQGARNTEAFF.